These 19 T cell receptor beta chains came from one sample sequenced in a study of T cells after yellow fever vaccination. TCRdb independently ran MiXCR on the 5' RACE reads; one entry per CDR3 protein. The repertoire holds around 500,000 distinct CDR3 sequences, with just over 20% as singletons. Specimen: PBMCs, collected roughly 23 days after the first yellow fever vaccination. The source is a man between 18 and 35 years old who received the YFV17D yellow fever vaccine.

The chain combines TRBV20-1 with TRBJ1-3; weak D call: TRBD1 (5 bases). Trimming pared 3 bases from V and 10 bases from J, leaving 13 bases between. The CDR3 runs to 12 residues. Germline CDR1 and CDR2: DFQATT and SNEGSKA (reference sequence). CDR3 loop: CSASRDSTTIYF. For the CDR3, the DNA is TGCAGTGCTAGTCGCGACAGTACAACCATATATTTT.

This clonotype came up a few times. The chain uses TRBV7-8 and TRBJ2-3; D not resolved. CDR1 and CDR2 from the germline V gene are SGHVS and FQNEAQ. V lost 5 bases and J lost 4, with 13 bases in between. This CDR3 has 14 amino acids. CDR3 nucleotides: TGTGCCAGCAGCCCCTTCCGGGTTGCAGATACGCAGTATTTT. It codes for CASSPFRVADTQYF.

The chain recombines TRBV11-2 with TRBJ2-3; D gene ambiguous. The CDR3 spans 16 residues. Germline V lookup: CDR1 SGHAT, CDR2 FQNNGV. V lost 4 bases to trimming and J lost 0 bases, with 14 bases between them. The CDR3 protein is CASSSFLASSTDTQYF. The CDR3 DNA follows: TGTGCCAGCAGCTCCTTCTTAGCATCCAGCACAGATACGCAGTATTTT.

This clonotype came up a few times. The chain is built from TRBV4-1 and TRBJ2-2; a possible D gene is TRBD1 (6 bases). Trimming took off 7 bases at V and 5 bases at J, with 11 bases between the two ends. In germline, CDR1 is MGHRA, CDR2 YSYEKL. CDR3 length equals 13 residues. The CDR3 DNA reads TGCGCCAGCACTCCGCAGGGGACCGGGGAGCTGTTTTTT. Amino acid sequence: CASTPQGTGELFF.

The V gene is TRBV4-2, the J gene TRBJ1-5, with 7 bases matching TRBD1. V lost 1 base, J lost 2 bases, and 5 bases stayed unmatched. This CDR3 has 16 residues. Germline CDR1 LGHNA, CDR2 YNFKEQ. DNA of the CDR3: TGTGCCAGCAGCCAAGGTTTAGGGGGCGGCAATCAGCCCCAGCATTTT. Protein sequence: CASSQGLGGGNQPQHF.

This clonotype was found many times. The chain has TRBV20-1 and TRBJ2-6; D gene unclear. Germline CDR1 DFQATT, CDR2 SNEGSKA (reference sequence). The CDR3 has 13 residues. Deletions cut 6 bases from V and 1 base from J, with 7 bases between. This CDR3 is CSALKSGANVLTF. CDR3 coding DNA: TGCAGTGCCCTAAAATCTGGGGCCAACGTCCTGACTTTC.

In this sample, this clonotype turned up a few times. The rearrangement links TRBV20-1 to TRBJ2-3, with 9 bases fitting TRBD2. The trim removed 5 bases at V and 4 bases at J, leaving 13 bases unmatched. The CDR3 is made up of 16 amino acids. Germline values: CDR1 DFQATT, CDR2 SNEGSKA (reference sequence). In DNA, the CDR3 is TGCAGTGCTCCGCCTCTTCTAGCGGGGACGGCAGATACGCAGTATTTT. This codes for CSAPPLLAGTADTQYF.

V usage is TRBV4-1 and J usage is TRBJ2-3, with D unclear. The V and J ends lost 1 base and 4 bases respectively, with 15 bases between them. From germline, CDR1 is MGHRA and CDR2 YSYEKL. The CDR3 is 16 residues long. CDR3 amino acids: CASSQGLLSLSDTQYF. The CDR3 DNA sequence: TGCGCCAGCAGCCAAGGGCTACTCAGTCTATCAGATACGCAGTATTTT.

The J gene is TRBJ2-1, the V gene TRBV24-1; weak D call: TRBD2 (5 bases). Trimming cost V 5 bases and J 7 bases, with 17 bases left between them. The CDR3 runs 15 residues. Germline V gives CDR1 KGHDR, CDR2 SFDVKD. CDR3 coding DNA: TGTGCCACCAGTGGCGTTAGCGCCAATATAAATGAGCAGTTCTTC. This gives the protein CATSGVSANINEQFF.

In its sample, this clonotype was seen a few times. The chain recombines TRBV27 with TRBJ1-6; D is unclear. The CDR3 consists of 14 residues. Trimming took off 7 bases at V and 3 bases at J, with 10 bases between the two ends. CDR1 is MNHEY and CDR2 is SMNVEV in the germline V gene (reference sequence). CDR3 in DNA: TGTGCCAGCAAATTCGGGGTCTATAATTCACCCCTCCACTTT. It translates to CASKFGVYNSPLHF.

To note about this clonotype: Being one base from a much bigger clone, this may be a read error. Here the CDR3 DNA reads TGTGCCAGCAGTCCTAGGGGGACCTGGGGTACTGAAGCTTTCTTT. This codes for CASSPRGTWGTEAFF. The J gene is TRBJ1-1, the V gene TRBV12-3 or TRBV12-4; the D gene is possibly TRBD1 (6 bases). The CDR3 runs 15 residues. V dropped 5 bases and J dropped 5 bases, with 18 bases sitting between them.

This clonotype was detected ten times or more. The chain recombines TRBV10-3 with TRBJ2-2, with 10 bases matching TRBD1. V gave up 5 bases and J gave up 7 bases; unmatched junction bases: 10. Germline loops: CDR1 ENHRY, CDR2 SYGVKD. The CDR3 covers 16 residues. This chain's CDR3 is CAISSGPGQGIGELFF. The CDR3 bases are TGTGCCATCAGTTCCGGCCCGGGACAGGGGATCGGGGAGCTGTTTTTT.

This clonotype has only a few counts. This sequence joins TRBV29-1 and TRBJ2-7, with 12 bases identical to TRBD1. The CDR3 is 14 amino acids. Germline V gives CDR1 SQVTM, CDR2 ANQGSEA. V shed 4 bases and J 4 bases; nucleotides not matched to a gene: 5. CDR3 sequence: CSVVGTGGGYEQYF. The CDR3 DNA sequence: TGCAGCGTTGTCGGGACAGGGGGCGGTTACGAGCAGTACTTC.

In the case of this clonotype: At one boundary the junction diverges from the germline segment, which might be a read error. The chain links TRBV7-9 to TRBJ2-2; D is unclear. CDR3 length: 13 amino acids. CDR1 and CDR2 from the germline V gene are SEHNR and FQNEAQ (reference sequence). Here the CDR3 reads CATSPSNTGELFF. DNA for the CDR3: TGTGCCACCAGCCCTTCGAACACCGGGGAGCTGTTTTTT.

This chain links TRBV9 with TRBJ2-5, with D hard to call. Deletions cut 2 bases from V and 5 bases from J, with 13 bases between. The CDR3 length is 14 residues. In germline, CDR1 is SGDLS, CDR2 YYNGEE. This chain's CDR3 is CASSVRAHPETQYF. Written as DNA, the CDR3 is TGTGCCAGCAGCGTTCGGGCCCACCCCGAGACCCAGTACTTC.

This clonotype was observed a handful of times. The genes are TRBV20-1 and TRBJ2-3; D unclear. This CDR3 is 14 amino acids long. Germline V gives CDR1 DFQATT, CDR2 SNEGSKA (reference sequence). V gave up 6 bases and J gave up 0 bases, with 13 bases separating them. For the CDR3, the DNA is TGCAGTGCCCCCAACCCGACTAGCACAGATACGCAGTATTTT. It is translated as CSAPNPTSTDTQYF.

CDR3 sequence: CSVEDGQGNYEQYF. DNA for the CDR3: TGCAGCGTTGAAGATGGTCAGGGTAACTACGAGCAGTACTTC. The chain carries TRBV29-1 and TRBJ2-7; weak D call: TRBD1 (5 bases). The CDR3 is 14 amino acids. Germline V gene data show CDR1 as SQVTM and CDR2 as ANQGSEA. V dropped 0 bases and J dropped 3 bases, with 12 bases sitting between them.

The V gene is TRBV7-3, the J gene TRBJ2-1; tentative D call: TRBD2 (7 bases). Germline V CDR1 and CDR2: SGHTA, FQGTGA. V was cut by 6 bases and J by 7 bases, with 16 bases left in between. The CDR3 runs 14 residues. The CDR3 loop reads CASSPSGGQNEQFF. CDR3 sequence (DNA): TGTGCCAGCAGTCCTTCGGGGGGCCAAAATGAGCAGTTCTTC.

The CDR3, as DNA: TGTGCCAGCAGTTCGAGGCGGGGGGGCGTAGAGCAGTACGTC. Its translation is CASSSRRGGVEQYV. The V gene is TRBV28, the J gene TRBJ2-7; 9 bases agree with TRBD2. Germline trimming cut 4 bases from V and 7 bases from J; bases unmatched to any gene: 8. Per germline, CDR1 MDHEN and CDR2 SYDVKM. This CDR3 has 14 residues.